This TCR beta chain was recovered during a study of shared clonotypes between healthy human individuals. Whole-study results and caveats: The diversity represented, both genetic and in exposure history, was limited by few donors. Despite large depth, rarefaction showed incomplete sorted-subset sequencing.

The authors split each subset's genomic DNA evenly across several immunoSEQ plates. The protocol was immunoSEQ multiplex PCR, while the TCRdb copy is restricted to in-frame clones and leaves out a portion. The table shows a few million clones, with about 90% occurring only once. Concerning this clone: What it binds is unknown.

The CDR3 totals 16 residues. CDR1 and CDR2 from the germline V gene are LGHNA and YSLEER. Trimming at V came to 1 base and at J to 4 bases, leaving 7 bases not matched to a gene. Sequencing was performed on naive CD4+ T cells from PBMCs. The subset denotes: CD45RA+ positively selected. The chain joins TRBV4-3 to TRBJ1-5; the match to TRBD1 covers 7 bases. This receptor was taken from a man in his late teens or twenties in good health. Some clones in this sample may be carry-over from other donors' samples. The CDR3 loop is CASSQATSGGNQPQHF. CDR3 sequence (DNA): TGCGCCAGCAGCCAAGCCACTTCAGGGGGAAATCAGCCCCAGCATTTT.